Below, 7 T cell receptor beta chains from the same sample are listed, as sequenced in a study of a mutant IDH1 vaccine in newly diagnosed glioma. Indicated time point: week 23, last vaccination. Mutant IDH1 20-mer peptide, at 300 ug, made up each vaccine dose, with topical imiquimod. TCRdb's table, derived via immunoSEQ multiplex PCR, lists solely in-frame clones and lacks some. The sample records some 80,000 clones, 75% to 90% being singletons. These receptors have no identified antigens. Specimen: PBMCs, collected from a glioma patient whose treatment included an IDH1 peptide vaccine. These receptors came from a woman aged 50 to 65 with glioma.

This chain's CDR3 is CASSPRPVQETQYF. The DNA for the CDR3 is TGTGCCAGCTCACCACGGCCAGTTCAAGAGACCCAGTACTTC. V gene TRBV18 combines with J gene TRBJ2-5, with unresolved D. CDR1 KGHSH and CDR2 LQKENI come from the germline V gene. Trimming stripped 1 base from V and 2 bases from J, with 8 bases between. The CDR3 contains 14 residues.

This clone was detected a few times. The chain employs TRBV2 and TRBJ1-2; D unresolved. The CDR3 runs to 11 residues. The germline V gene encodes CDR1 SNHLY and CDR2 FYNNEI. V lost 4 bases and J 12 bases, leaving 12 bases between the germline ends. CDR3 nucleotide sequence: TGTGCCAGCAGTGTGGACGGTCGGGACACCTTC. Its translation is CASSVDGRDTF.

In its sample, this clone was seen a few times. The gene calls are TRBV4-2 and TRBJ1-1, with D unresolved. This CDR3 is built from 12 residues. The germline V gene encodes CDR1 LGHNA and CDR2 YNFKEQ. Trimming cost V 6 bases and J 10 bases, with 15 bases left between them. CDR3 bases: TGTGCCAGCAGTCTCGCAGTGGGAGGAGCTTTCTTT. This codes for CASSLAVGGAFF.

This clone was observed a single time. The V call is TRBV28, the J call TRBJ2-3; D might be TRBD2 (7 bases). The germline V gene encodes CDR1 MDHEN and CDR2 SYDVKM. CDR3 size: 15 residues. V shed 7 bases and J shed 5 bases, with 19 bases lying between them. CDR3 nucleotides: TGTGCCAGCACCCTGGGGGGGGCGGTGGGAGATACGCAGTATTTT. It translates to CASTLGGAVGDTQYF.

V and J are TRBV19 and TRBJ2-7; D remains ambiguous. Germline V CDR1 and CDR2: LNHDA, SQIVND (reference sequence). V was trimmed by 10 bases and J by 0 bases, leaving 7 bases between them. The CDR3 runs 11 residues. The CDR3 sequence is CATVFSYEQYF. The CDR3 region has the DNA TGTGCCACCGTATTCTCCTACGAGCAGTACTTC.

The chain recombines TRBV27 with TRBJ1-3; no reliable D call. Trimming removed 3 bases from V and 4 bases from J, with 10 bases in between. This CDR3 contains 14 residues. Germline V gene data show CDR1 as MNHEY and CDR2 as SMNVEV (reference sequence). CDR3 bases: TGTGCCAGCAGTTTGGAGGTCCAGGGAAACACCATATATTTT. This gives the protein CASSLEVQGNTIYF.

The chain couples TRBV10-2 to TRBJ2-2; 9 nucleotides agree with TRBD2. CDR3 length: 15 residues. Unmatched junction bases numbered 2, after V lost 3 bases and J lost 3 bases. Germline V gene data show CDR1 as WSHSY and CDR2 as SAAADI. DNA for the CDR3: TGCGCCAGCAGTGACAGCGGGAGGTACACCGGGGAGCTGTTTTTT. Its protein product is CASSDSGRYTGELFF.